The 21 T cell receptor beta chains below were found in one sample sequenced in a study of post-analysis software for immune sequencing data. Study-level points and caveats: Controls had lower frequencies than patients of five or six TRBV segments, which included TRBV5-6, TRBV5-1 and TRBV20-1.

Unique molecular identifiers were carried by the TCR beta cDNA libraries. TCRdb recomputed calls from the PCR reads with MiXCR, one row per CDR3 protein. The table records 650,000 to 850,000 distinct CDR3 sequences, around 50% of them present only once. Their antigens remain unidentified. The sequencing sample was made of blood. These receptors all come from a girl between 10 and 17 years old with multiple sclerosis.

The sample holds one count of this clonotype. The genes are TRBV15 and TRBJ1-2, with 8 bases matching TRBD1. Trimming took 0 bases from V and 4 from J; bases not matched to a gene: 4. The CDR3 is made up of 15 amino acids. Per the germline V gene, CDR1 is LNHNV and CDR2 is YYDKDF (reference sequence). CDR3 residues: CATSREDRGFYGYTF. The CDR3 nucleotides are TGTGCCACCAGCAGAGAAGACAGGGGATTCTATGGCTACACCTTC. The entire variable domain, with the rest obtained from reference TRBV15 and TRBJ1-2, is as follows: DAMVIQNPRYQVTQFGKPVTLSCSQTLNHNVMYWYQQKSSQAPKLLFHYYDKDFNNEADTPDNFQSRRPNTSFCFLDIRSPGLGDTAMYLCATSREDRGFYGYTFGSGTRLTVV.

The chain joins TRBV4-2 to TRBJ2-1, with 7 bases that match TRBD2. The CDR3 has 14 residues. The V gene's germline CDR1 is LGHNA and CDR2 YNFKEQ. V gave up 0 bases and J gave up 12 bases; unmatched junction bases: 8. This CDR3 reads CASSQELTGGPQFF. DNA for the CDR3: TGTGCCAGCAGCCAAGAGCTTACGGGAGGCCCGCAGTTCTTC.

This rearrangement joins TRBV7-9 to TRBJ2-7, with TRBD2 matching over 8 bases. The germline V gene encodes CDR1 SEHNR and CDR2 FQNEAQ (reference sequence). V gave up 2 bases and J gave up 2 bases; unmatched junction bases: 5. The CDR3 consists of 15 residues. The chain's CDR3 is CASSLLAGSTYEQYF. In nucleotides, the CDR3 is TGTGCCAGCAGCTTACTAGCGGGTAGTACCTACGAGCAGTACTTC.

This chain links TRBV20-1 with TRBJ2-5; TRBD2 matches 12 bases. The V gene end was trimmed by 5 bases and the J gene end by 5 bases; junction bases not matched to a gene: 6. CDR3 length equals 14 residues. Germline V CDR1 and CDR2: DFQATT, SNEGSKA (reference sequence). CDR3 sequence reads: CSASSGGADETQYF. The CDR3 region has the DNA TGCAGTGCTTCTAGCGGGGGGGCCGATGAGACCCAGTACTTC.

The V and J genes are TRBV20-1 and TRBJ1-2; D possibly corresponds to TRBD1 (6 bases). V lost 1 base and J lost 4, with 7 bases in between. The germline CDR1 and CDR2 sequences are DFQATT and SNEGSKA (reference sequence). The CDR3 is 12 amino acids. Here the CDR3 DNA reads TGCAGTGCTAGAGGGACAGTCTATGGCTACACCTTC. Residues: CSARGTVYGYTF.

The DNA of the CDR3 is TGCAGTGCTAGAGATGACCCCCTTTATACCCAGCATTTT. Translation: CSARDDPLYTQHF. This sequence joins TRBV20-1 and TRBJ1-5; D is unresolved. The V gene lost 0 bases and the J gene lost 11 bases, with 14 bases spanning the gap. CDR3 length equals 13 residues. Germline assignment: CDR1 DFQATT and CDR2 SNEGSKA (reference sequence).

V and J are TRBV7-9 and TRBJ1-2; 7 bases align to TRBD1. V lost 8 bases to trimming and J lost 5 bases; unmatched junction nucleotides: 11. Germline V CDR1 and CDR2: SEHNR, FQNEAQ (reference sequence). The CDR3 is 14 amino acids. The CDR3 DNA sequence: TGTGCCAGCGGACCGACCGGGACAGATTATGGCTACACCTTC. This sequence encodes CASGPTGTDYGYTF.

V gene TRBV20-1 combines with J gene TRBJ2-4; D might be TRBD2 (5 bases). The DNA end lines up better with TRBJ2-7; the J call may be wrong. This CDR3 has 16 amino acids. Germline CDR1 DFQATT, CDR2 SNEGSKA (reference sequence). CDR3 in DNA: TGCAGTGCTAGTCCCCCTAAAGTGGGAGAGACCTACGAGCAGTACTTC. Protein product: CSASPPKVGETYEQYF.

V and J are TRBV7-9 and TRBJ1-1; a weak D match, TRBD1 (5 bases). CDR1 is SEHNR and CDR2 is FQNEAQ in the germline V gene (reference sequence). Trimming shortened V by 1 base and J by 6 bases, and 12 bases separated the two germline ends. CDR3 length: 14 amino acids. CDR3 nucleotide sequence: TGTGCCAGCAGCTTAGAAGGGGTTCTGGCTGAAGCTTTCTTT. It codes for CASSLEGVLAEAFF.

V is TRBV20-1 and J is TRBJ2-4; possible D gene TRBD1, 5 bases. Trimming stripped 3 bases from V and 0 bases from J, with 18 bases between. The germline gives CDR1 DFQATT, CDR2 SNEGSKA (reference sequence). The CDR3 runs to 17 residues. The CDR3 bases are TGCAGTGCTAGTGTCTTGACAGATACCCTAGCCAAAAACATTCAGTACTTC. Amino acid sequence: CSASVLTDTLAKNIQYF.

This clonotype was recorded only once. The chain is built from TRBV29-1 and TRBJ1-1; D is unresolved. V shed 5 bases and J shed 0 bases, with 16 bases lying between them. The CDR3 length is 15 residues. CDR1 and CDR2 (germline): SQVTM, ANQGSEA. The CDR3: CSVQPGRAMNTEAFF. The CDR3 DNA follows: TGCAGCGTTCAACCAGGACGGGCCATGAACACTGAAGCTTTCTTT.

The rearrangement joins TRBV7-9 to TRBJ2-1, with D perhaps TRBD1 (5 bases). The J call is doubtful: the DNA matches TRBJ2-7 better. The germline V gene encodes CDR1 SEHNR and CDR2 FQNEAQ (reference sequence). This CDR3 is 13 amino acids long. CDR3 nucleotides: TGTGCCAGCAGCTTAGCTGGGGCTAACGAGCAGTACTTC. Protein sequence: CASSLAGANEQYF.

The V and J genes are TRBV5-1 and TRBJ2-7; D not certain. The CDR3 contains 13 residues. Germline-derived CDR1 and CDR2 are SGHRS and YFSETQ. Trimming took 0 bases from V and 5 from J, leaving 9 bases between them. The CDR3 reads CASSLARFHEQYF. DNA of the CDR3: TGCGCCAGCAGCTTGGCACGGTTCCACGAGCAGTACTTC.

V gene TRBV2 combines with J gene TRBJ2-5; 7 bases agree with TRBD2. This CDR3 region has 14 residues. V gave up 7 bases and J gave up 2 bases; unmatched junction bases: 7. Germline-derived CDR1 and CDR2 are SNHLY and FYNNEI. CDR3 loop: CASIRGGRQETQYF. CDR3 nucleotides: TGTGCCAGCATCCGGGGAGGGCGACAAGAGACCCAGTACTTC. Full variable domain (rest looked up from reference TRBV2 and TRBJ2-5): EPEVTQTPSHQVTQMGQEVILRCVPISNHLYFYWYRQILGQKVEFLVSFYNNEISEKSEIFDDQFSVERPDGSNFTLKIRSTKLEDSAMYFCASIRGGRQETQYFGPGTRLLVL.

V is TRBV7-3 and J is TRBJ2-2, with TRBD2 as a possible D gene (6 bases). Germline lookup yields CDR1 SGHTA and CDR2 FQGTGA. V lost 2 bases to trimming and J lost 6 bases, with 19 bases between them. This CDR3 has 17 residues. The CDR3 region is CASSLYLGSQESGELFF. CDR3 nucleotide sequence: TGTGCCAGCAGCTTATATCTCGGGAGCCAGGAGTCCGGGGAGCTGTTTTTT.

The gene calls are TRBV2 and TRBJ2-3; 9 bases map to TRBD1. Germline V gives CDR1 SNHLY, CDR2 FYNNEI. CDR3 length equals 15 residues. V shed 6 bases and J 6 bases; nucleotides not matched to a gene: 10. CDR3 sequence: CASRATGGLSDTQYF. In nucleotides, the CDR3 is TGTGCCAGCAGGGCTACAGGGGGCTTGTCGGATACGCAGTATTTT. The whole variable domain, remainder taken from reference TRBV2 and TRBJ2-3, is EPEVTQTPSHQVTQMGQEVILRCVPISNHLYFYWYRQILGQKVEFLVSFYNNEISEKSEIFDDQFSVERPDGSNFTLKIRSTKLEDSAMYFCASRATGGLSDTQYFGPGTRLTVL.

As for this clonotype: Germline and junction disagree at one end, which may indicate a read error. The chain carries TRBV7-8 and TRBJ2-4, with 8 bases fitting TRBD2. The J call is in doubt because the DNA end fits TRBJ2-7 better. The germline V gene encodes CDR1 SGHVS and CDR2 FQNEAQ. The CDR3 has 16 amino acids. The CDR3 sequence: CTSSFNTAGVGYEQYF. CDR3 DNA: TGTACCAGCAGCTTTAATACAGCGGGAGTAGGCTACGAGCAGTACTTC.

This clonotype appeared a few times. The chain recombines TRBV3-1 with TRBJ2-7; weak D call: TRBD2 (5 bases). Germline assignment: CDR1 LGHDT and CDR2 YNNKEL (reference sequence). The V end lost 0 bases, the J end lost 4 bases, and 10 bases lay between the germline ends. The CDR3 has 14 amino acids. This CDR3 is CASSQDSAGYEQYF. CDR3 DNA sequence: TGTGCCAGCAGCCAAGATAGCGCGGGTTACGAGCAGTACTTC.

The chain uses TRBV7-9 and TRBJ1-2, with D uncertain. Germline loops: CDR1 SEHNR, CDR2 FQNEAQ (reference sequence). The CDR3 spans 18 residues. With 3 bases removed from V and 4 bases from J, the gap between germline ends came to 24 bases. This chain's CDR3 is CASSLAGPWILGTYGYTF. CDR3 bases: TGTGCCAGCAGCTTGGCCGGGCCCTGGATTTTGGGCACCTATGGCTACACCTTC.

The rearrangement links TRBV12-3 or TRBV12-4 to TRBJ2-1; the D is unclear. Between the trimmed V and J ends, which lost 3 bases and 9 bases, there was a span of 12 bases. The CDR3 sequence is 13 residues long. The CDR3 region is CASSFAEESEQFF. Here the CDR3 DNA reads TGTGCCAGCAGTTTCGCAGAGGAGAGTGAGCAGTTCTTC.

The chain recombines TRBV20-1 with TRBJ1-1; D not resolved. Germline V gene sequence: CDR1 DFQATT, CDR2 SNEGSKA (reference sequence). This CDR3 is 8 amino acids long. The CDR3 region has the DNA TGCAGAGGGTTTGAAGCTTTCTTT. This sequence encodes CRGFEAFF.